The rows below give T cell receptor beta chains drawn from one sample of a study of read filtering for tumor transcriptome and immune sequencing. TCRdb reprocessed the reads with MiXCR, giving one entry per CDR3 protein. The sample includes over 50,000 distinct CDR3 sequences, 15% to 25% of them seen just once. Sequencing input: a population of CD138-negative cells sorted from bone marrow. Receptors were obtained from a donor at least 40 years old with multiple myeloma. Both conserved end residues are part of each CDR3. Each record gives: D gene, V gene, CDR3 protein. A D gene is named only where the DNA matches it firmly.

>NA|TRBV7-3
CAISSGTGEDTQYF
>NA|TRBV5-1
CASRYNRGANTEAFF
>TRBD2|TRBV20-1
CSASRLASGTDTQYF
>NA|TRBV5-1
CASSTVNEQFF
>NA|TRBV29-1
CSAQTTGELFF
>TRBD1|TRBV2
CASTQGQVLATSQYF
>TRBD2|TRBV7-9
CASSDPGLAITDTQYF
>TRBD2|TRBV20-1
CSVSGLGSSDNEQFF
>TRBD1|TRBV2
CASSEDPTPRGYSTDTQYF
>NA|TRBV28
CASNSVLGELFF
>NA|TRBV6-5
CASRGGTSTDTQYF
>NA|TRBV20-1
CSARPGFQNIQYF
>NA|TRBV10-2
CASSRERVSEQYF
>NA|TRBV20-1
CSARDMARIETQYF
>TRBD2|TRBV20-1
CSARTGTSRYSGANVLTF
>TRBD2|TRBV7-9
CASSPRLAQAKNIQYF
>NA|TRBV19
CASGARGVFTGELFF
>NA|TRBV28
CASSFPYTEAFF
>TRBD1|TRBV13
CASSRERQGAIPGELFF
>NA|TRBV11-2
CSSRTISRNEQFF
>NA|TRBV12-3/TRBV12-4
CASRSQLGQETQYF
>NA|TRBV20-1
CSARKPTMNTEAFF
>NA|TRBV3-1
CASSQEGLSNQPQHF
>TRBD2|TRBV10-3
CAISEGTSGSGEQFF
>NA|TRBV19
CASSIFTGELFF
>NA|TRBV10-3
CAISGLGHNEQFF
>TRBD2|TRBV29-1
CSATGGTGKTYEQYF
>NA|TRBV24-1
CATSDPKQYEQYF
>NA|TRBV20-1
CSLGGAYGQPQHF
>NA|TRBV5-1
CASSLGEQALFGELFF
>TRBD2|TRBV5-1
CASSPRAGGSYNEQFF
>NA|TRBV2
CASSGRDYEQYF
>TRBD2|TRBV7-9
CATSRAGGRGDEQFF
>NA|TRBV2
CASSEMGSASTDTQYF
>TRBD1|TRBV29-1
CSASTGGDGYTF
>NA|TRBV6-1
CASSEVPSGFGKNIQYF
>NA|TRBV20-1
CSASGGAVSTDTQYF
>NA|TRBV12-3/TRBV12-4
CVSRAYSSSYNEQFF
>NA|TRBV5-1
CASRQDPSSYEQYF
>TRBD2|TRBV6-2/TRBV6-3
CASSTGLAGSYEQYF
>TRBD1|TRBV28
CASSGSTGRHTEAFF
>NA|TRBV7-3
CASSLIGSNTGELFF
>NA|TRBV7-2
CASSSDGGFNQPQHF
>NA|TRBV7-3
CASSASGVGTQYF
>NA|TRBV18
CASSLGPVTYNEQFF
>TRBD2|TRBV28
CATLPGGKDEQFF
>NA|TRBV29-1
CSVEASLTYNEQSF
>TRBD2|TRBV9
CASSPEGTSGGSSYEQYF
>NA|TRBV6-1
CASRGHGDRFQPQHF
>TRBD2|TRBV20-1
CSATPAGLAGGLSSYEQYF
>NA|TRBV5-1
CASSLAGESSGNTIYF
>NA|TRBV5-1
CASSPSGYGFSTDTQYF
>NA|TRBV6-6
CASSFLRASYNEQFF
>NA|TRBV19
CASSIDRTGELFF
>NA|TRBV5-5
CASSWRSPFETQYF
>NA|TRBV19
CASSVNRVSGELFF
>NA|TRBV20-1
CSVRHQETQYF
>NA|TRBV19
CASSTQTETSSDTQYF
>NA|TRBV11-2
CASSPLDLGVSEQYF
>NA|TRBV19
CASTGSTGELFF